The rows below give T cell receptor beta chains drawn from one sample of a study of cytomegalovirus exposure and HLA in healthy donors. TCRdb's table, derived via immunoSEQ multiplex PCR, lists solely in-frame clones and lacks some. This table holds around 60,000 clones, roughly 90% found once. Sequencing input: PBMCs. All receptors derive from a man aged 18-30 years in good health and CMV-seronegative. The CDR3 runs from the conserved cysteine through the conserved F or W. D genes are given only for firm matches. Where a row states a size, it is once, few, many or the class of an expanded clone; other rows omit it.

size | J | V | D | length | CDR3 | DNA
. | TRBJ2-1 | TRBV18 | TRBD2 | 16 | CASSPQAGGGLDEQFF | TGTGCCAGCTCACCTCAAGCGGGAGGGGGTCTCGATGAGCAGTTCTTC
medium-sized | TRBJ2-7 | TRBV6-5 | TRBD2 | 15 | CASSLGYGEGYEQYF | TGTGCCAGCAGTTTGGGTTACGGGGAGGGCTACGAGCAGTACTTC
. | TRBJ2-1 | TRBV5-4 | . | 15 | CASSLANYPYNEQFF | TGTGCCAGCAGCTTGGCAAACTACCCCTACAATGAGCAGTTCTTC
. | TRBJ1-3 | TRBV4-2 | . | 15 | CASSQVTGSGNTIYF | TGTGCCAGCAGCCAAGTGACAGGTTCTGGAAACACCATATATTTT
. | TRBJ2-7 | TRBV9 | . | 14 | CASSVTGSWYEQYF | TGTGCCAGCAGCGTAACCGGGAGCTGGTACGAGCAGTACTTC
. | TRBJ2-5 | TRBV19 | TRBD1 | 14 | CATSGTEPQETQYF | TGTGCCACATCCGGGACAGAACCTCAAGAGACCCAGTACTTC
. | TRBJ2-5 | TRBV10-3 | . | 12 | CAISAYQETQYF | TGTGCCATCAGTGCCTACCAAGAGACCCAGTACTTC
. | TRBJ2-2 | TRBV5-6 | . | 19 | CASSLGPPSSLGNTGELFF | TGTGCCAGCAGCTTGGGTCCCCCTTCTAGCCTCGGGAACACCGGGGAGCTGTTTTTT
. | TRBJ2-2 | TRBV28 | TRBD2 | 16 | CASSSPREDVTGELFF | TGTGCCAGCAGTTCACCGCGGGAGGACGTTACCGGGGAGCTGTTTTTT
. | TRBJ2-3 | TRBV5-1 | . | 14 | CASSLVARGDTQYF | TGCGCCAGCAGCTTGGTGGCTAGAGGAGATACGCAGTATTTT
. | TRBJ1-2 | TRBV28 | . | 11 | CASNTITGYTF | TGTGCCAGCAATACTATTACTGGCTACACCTTC
. | TRBJ1-1 | TRBV7-2 | TRBD1 | 15 | CASSPTGGRDTEAFF | TGTGCCAGCAGCCCAACAGGGGGCAGGGACACTGAAGCTTTCTTT
. | TRBJ1-1 | TRBV11-2 | . | 14 | CASSLGQLNTEAFF | TGTGCCAGCAGCCTCGGACAGCTGAACACTGAAGCTTTCTTT
. | TRBJ1-3 | TRBV7-2 | . | 15 | CASGQQGTSGNTIYF | TGTGCCAGCGGTCAACAGGGAACTTCTGGAAACACCATATATTTT
. | TRBJ1-4 | TRBV6-6 | TRBD1 | 15 | CASSYGDRDNEKLFF | TGTGCCAGCAGTTACGGTGACAGGGATAATGAAAAACTGTTTTTT
. | TRBJ2-2 | TRBV7-9 | TRBD2 | 19 | CASSSPGLAGIWNTGELFF | TGTGCCAGCAGCTCTCCGGGACTAGCGGGAATTTGGAACACCGGGGAGCTGTTTTTT
. | TRBJ2-7 | TRBV27 | TRBD1 | 16 | CASSRRQGLGRYEQYF | TGTGCCAGCAGTCGGAGACAGGGATTGGGTCGCTACGAGCAGTACTTC
. | TRBJ2-1 | TRBV10-3 | TRBD2 | 14 | CAISGTSGRYEQFF | TGTGCCATCAGTGGGACTAGCGGGAGGTATGAGCAGTTCTTC
once | TRBJ2-7 | TRBV25-1 | . | 15 | CASVGGGEFSYEQYF | TGTGCCAGCGTGGGGGGGGGCGAGTTCTCCTACGAGCAGTACTTC
once | TRBJ2-7 | TRBV7-9 | TRBD2 | 16 | CASSFQLAGGYYEQYF | TGTGCCAGCAGCTTCCAACTAGCGGGAGGTTACTACGAGCAGTACTTC
. | TRBJ2-7 | TRBV6-5 | . | 14 | CASTPRGRIYEQYF | TGTGCCAGCACCCCCAGGGGGAGGATCTACGAGCAGTACTTC
. | TRBJ2-2 | TRBV28 | TRBD2 | 18 | CASTDRTSGRANTGELFF | TGTGCCAGCACCGACCGGACTAGCGGGAGGGCGAACACCGGGGAGCTGTTTTTT
. | TRBJ2-1 | TRBV4-1 | TRBD2 | 17 | CASSQGGDQSSYNEQFF | TGCGCCAGCAGCCAGGGGGGGGACCAAAGCTCCTACAATGAGCAGTTCTTC
. | TRBJ2-1 | TRBV6-1 | . | 14 | CASKMDSTYGEQFF | TGTGCCAGCAAGATGGACAGCACTTATGGTGAGCAGTTCTTC
. | TRBJ1-4 | TRBV18 | TRBD1 | 15 | CASSLRQGDNEKLFF | TGTGCCAGCTCATTACGACAGGGAGATAATGAAAAACTGTTTTTT
. | TRBJ1-1 | TRBV25-1 | . | 13 | CATTPAGADEAFF | TGTGCCACTACCCCGGCAGGGGCGGATGAAGCTTTCTTT
. | TRBJ1-2 | TRBV19 | TRBD1 | 13 | CASSETGFYGYTF | TGTGCCAGTAGTGAGACAGGGTTCTATGGCTACACCTTC
. | TRBJ2-1 | TRBV18 | TRBD2 | 17 | CASSPGLAGEVYNEQFF | TGTGCCAGCTCACCGGGACTAGCGGGAGAGGTCTACAATGAGCAGTTCTTC
. | TRBJ2-7 | TRBV2 | TRBD2 | 15 | CASRMTSGSSYEQYF | TGTGCCAGCAGGATGACTAGCGGTAGCTCCTACGAGCAGTACTTC
. | TRBJ2-7 | TRBV6-5 | TRBD1 | 15 | CASSYRQGNIYEQYF | TGTGCCAGCAGCTATCGACAGGGAAACATCTACGAGCAGTACTTC
. | TRBJ1-2 | TRBV29-1 | . | 11 | CAGGDRAGYTF | TGCGCCGGGGGAGACAGAGCCGGCTACACCTTC
. | TRBJ2-5 | TRBV5-5 | . | 15 | CASSPGQRRGETQYF | TGTGCCAGCAGCCCCGGACAGCGAAGAGGGGAGACCCAGTACTTC
. | TRBJ2-7 | TRBV5-4 | . | 15 | CASSLGRGADYEQYF | TGTGCCAGCAGCTTGGGGCGCGGGGCGGACTACGAGCAGTACTTC
. | TRBJ1-3 | TRBV28 | TRBD1 | 17 | CASMRPTGGYDGNTIYF | TGTGCCAGCATGCGCCCTACAGGGGGCTACGATGGAAACACCATATATTTT
. | TRBJ1-1 | TRBV5-5 | . | 13 | CASSSGGYLEAFF | TGTGCCAGCAGCTCGGGTGGGTACCTAGAAGCTTTCTTT
. | TRBJ2-5 | TRBV29-1 | TRBD2 | 13 | CSVERAGEETQYF | TGCAGCGTTGAAAGAGCGGGAGAAGAGACCCAGTACTTC
. | TRBJ2-1 | TRBV7-9 | TRBD2 | 15 | CASSPTGLAGTPMFF | TGTGCCAGCAGCCCCACGGGACTAGCGGGCACACCAATGTTCTTC
. | TRBJ2-5 | TRBV7-9 | TRBD2 | 13 | CASSFLAGQTQYF | TGTGCCAGCAGCTTTCTAGCGGGACAGACCCAGTACTTC
. | TRBJ1-4 | TRBV6-6 | TRBD1 | 13 | CASRTGDIEKLFF | TGTGCCAGCAGGACAGGGGATATAGAAAAACTGTTTTTT
. | TRBJ2-3 | TRBV14 | TRBD2 | 22 | CASSQELAGNVKRRGSTDTQYF | TGTGCCAGCAGCCAAGAACTAGCGGGAAACGTTAAAAGAAGGGGTAGCACAGATACGCAGTATTTT
. | TRBJ2-7 | TRBV2 | TRBD1 | 14 | CASRGTGGNYEQYF | TGTGCCAGCAGGGGGACAGGGGGAAACTACGAGCAGTACTTC
. | TRBJ2-1 | TRBV11-2 | . | 14 | CASSLDPGYNEQFF | TGTGCCAGCAGCTTAGATCCGGGCTACAATGAGCAGTTCTTC
. | TRBJ1-1 | TRBV28 | TRBD1 | 13 | CATHQTGNPEAFF | TGTGCCACCCACCAGACAGGGAACCCTGAAGCTTTCTTT
. | TRBJ2-3 | TRBV28 | . | 13 | CASSLSGADTQYF | TGTGCCAGCAGTTTATCAGGGGCAGATACGCAGTATTTT
. | TRBJ2-1 | TRBV28 | TRBD2 | 13 | CASSPTLGGGQFF | TGTGCCAGCAGTCCGACACTTGGGGGGGGGCAGTTCTTC
. | TRBJ2-1 | TRBV11-2 | TRBD2 | 14 | CASSLNSGPSGEFF | TGTGCCAGCAGCTTAAATAGCGGGCCCTCCGGGGAGTTCTTC
. | TRBJ2-7 | TRBV6-5 | . | 14 | CASSPVQVHYEQYF | TGTGCCAGCAGCCCTGTTCAGGTTCACTACGAGCAGTACTTC
. | TRBJ1-1 | TRBV19 | . | 15 | CASRPLWDTNTEAFF | TGTGCCAGTAGGCCTCTATGGGACACTAACACTGAAGCTTTCTTT
. | TRBJ2-1 | TRBV7-9 | . | 14 | CASSFSGSYNEQFF | TGTGCCAGCAGCTTTTCCGGGTCCTACAATGAGCAGTTCTTC
. | TRBJ2-1 | TRBV5-1 | TRBD1 | 15 | CASRDRDRGLNEQFF | TGCGCCAGTAGGGACCGGGACAGGGGGCTTAATGAGCAGTTCTTC
. | TRBJ2-2 | TRBV18 | TRBD1 | 15 | CASSAGTGITGELFF | TGTGCCAGCTCAGCCGGGACAGGGATCACCGGGGAGCTGTTTTTT
. | TRBJ2-1 | TRBV2 | TRBD2 | 12 | CASSDVGLAELF | TGTGCCAGCAGTGATGTTGGACTAGCTGAGCTCTTC
few | TRBJ1-2 | TRBV6-5 | TRBD1 | 13 | CASSYDGTEGYTF | TGTGCCAGCAGTTACGACGGGACAGAAGGATACACCTTC
. | TRBJ2-7 | TRBV9 | TRBD1 | 15 | CASSVGWTGEYEQYF | TGTGCCAGCAGCGTAGGGTGGACAGGGGAGTACGAGCAGTACTTC
. | TRBJ2-3 | TRBV11-2 | TRBD2 | 14 | CASSPGGWSDTQYF | TGTGCCAGCAGCCCGGGGGGATGGTCAGATACGCAGTATTTT
. | TRBJ2-7 | TRBV6-6 | TRBD2 | 13 | CASSYGGSDEQYF | TGTGCCAGCAGTTACGGCGGGAGCGACGAGCAGTACTTC
. | TRBJ1-1 | TRBV4-1 | . | 14 | CASSPILTGSEAFF | TGCGCCAGCAGCCCGATACTGACGGGATCTGAAGCTTTCTTT
. | TRBJ1-2 | TRBV6-5 | . | 13 | CASSGLPALGYTF | TGTGCCAGCAGCGGACTGCCTGCTCTTGGCTACACCTTC
. | TRBJ2-1 | TRBV28 | TRBD2 | 16 | CASSLLDTSGYNEQFF | TGTGCCAGCAGTTTATTAGACACTAGCGGCTACAATGAGCAGTTCTTC
. | TRBJ2-7 | TRBV19 | . | 16 | CASTPFYGSSPYEQYF | TGTGCCAGTACCCCCTTCTACGGGAGCTCCCCCTACGAGCAGTACTTC